This TCR beta chain emerged from a study of CD4 T cells in relation to SARS-CoV-2 and coronaviruses. About the research overall: Shared crossreactive spike epitopes were mapped to their HLA restriction. Findings and caveats of the study: This crossreactivity analysis covered spike protein alone, no other viral proteins.

Unexposed donor CD4+ T cells date from about 2011-2018, before the COVID-19 pandemic. Concerning this clone: Its matching antigen is unknown.

Here immunoSEQ multiplex PCR was the method, and the copy in TCRdb shows in-frame clones only, minus some. In the table there are 60,000 to 65,000 clones, about 95% of which are singletons. Germline values: CDR1 LNHDA, CDR2 SQIVND (reference sequence). The CDR3 covers 15 residues. Trimming removed 4 bases at V and 0 bases at J, with 10 bases between. The sequencing input was naive CD4+ T cells from PBMCs. Subset: naive CD4+ T cells isolated by negative enrichment. The gene calls are TRBV19 and TRBJ1-5; perhaps TRBD1 as D (6 bases). This receptor was taken from a human donor in good health. The CDR3 DNA follows: TGTGCCAGTAGTACCGACAGGACTAGCAATCAGCCCCAGCATTTT. Translated: CASSTDRTSNQPQHF.